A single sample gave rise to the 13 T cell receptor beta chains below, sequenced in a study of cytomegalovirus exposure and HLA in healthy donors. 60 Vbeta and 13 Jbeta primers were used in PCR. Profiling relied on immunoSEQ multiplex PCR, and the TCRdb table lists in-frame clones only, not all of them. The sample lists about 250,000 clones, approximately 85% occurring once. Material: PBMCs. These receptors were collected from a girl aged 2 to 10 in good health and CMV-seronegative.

CDR3 sequence (DNA): TGTGCCAGCAGCTTAAGGTCCCAGGGGCAGGCTTTCTTT. Translating gives CASSLRSQGQAFF. V usage is TRBV7-6 and J usage is TRBJ1-1, with D tentatively TRBD1 (6 bases). V was pared by 2 bases and J by 11 bases, with 15 bases between. Germline V gene lookup returns CDR1 SGHVS and CDR2 FNYEAQ. The CDR3 extends over 13 amino acids.

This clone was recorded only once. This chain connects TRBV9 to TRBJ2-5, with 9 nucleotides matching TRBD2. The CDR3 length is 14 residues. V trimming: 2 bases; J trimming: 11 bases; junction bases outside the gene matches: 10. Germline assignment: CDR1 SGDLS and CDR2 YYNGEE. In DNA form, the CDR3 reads TGTGCCAGCAGCGTCGGCGCGGGGGGGCATGAGCAGTACTTC. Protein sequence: CASSVGAGGHEQYF.

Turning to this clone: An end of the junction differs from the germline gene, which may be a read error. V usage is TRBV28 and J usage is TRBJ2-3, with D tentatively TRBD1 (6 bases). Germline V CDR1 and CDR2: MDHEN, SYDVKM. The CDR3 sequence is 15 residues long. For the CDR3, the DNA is TGTGCCAGCAGCTACCGGACAGAGGGCCGAGATGCGCAGTATTTT. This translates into CASSYRTEGRDAQYF.

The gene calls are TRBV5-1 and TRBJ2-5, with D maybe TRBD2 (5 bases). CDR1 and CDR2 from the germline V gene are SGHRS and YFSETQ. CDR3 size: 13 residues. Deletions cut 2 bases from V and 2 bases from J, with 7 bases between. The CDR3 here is CASSFRGQETQYF. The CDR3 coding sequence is TGCGCCAGCAGCTTCCGGGGACAAGAGACCCAGTACTTC.

The CDR3 coding sequence is TGTGCCAGCATGGACAGGGCCTATGGCTACACCTTC. As protein: CASMDRAYGYTF. This sequence joins TRBV27 and TRBJ1-2; the match to TRBD1 covers 8 bases. Germline CDR1 and CDR2: MNHEY and SMNVEV (reference sequence). Unmatched junction bases numbered 2, after V lost 7 bases and J lost 4 bases. CDR3 length: 12 amino acids.

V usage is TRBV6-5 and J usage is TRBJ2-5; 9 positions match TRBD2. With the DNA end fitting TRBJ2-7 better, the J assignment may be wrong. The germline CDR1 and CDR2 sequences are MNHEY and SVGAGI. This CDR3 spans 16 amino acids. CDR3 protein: CASSYPASGEAYEQYF. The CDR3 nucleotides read TGTGCCAGCAGTTATCCGGCTAGCGGGGAGGCCTACGAGCAGTACTTC.

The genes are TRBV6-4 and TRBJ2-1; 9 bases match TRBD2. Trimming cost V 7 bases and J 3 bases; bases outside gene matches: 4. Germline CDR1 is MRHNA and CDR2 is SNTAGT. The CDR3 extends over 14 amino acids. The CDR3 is CASKRTSDYNEQFF. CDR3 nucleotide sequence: TGTGCCAGCAAAAGGACTAGCGACTACAATGAGCAGTTCTTC.

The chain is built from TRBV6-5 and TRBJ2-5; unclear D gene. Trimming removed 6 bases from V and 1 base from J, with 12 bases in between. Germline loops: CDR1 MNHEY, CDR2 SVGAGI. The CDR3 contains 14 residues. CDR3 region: CASSPYGSQETQYF. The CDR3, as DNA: TGTGCCAGCAGCCCCTACGGTAGCCAAGAGACCCAGTACTTC.

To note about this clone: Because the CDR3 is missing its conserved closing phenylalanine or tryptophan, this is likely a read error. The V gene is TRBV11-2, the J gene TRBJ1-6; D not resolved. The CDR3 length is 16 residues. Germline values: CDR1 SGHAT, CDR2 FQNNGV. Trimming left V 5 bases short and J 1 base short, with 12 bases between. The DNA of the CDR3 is TGTGCCAGCAGCATGATGGAGGGTTCCTATAATTCACCCCTCCACCTT. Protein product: CASSMMEGSYNSPLHL.

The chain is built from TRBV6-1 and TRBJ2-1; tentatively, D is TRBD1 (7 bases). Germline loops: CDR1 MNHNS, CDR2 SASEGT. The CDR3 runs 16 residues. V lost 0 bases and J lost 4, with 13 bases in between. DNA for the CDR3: TGTGCCAGCAGTGAAGCGGAGGGGGCCCCTTACAATGAGCAGTTCTTC. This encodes CASSEAEGAPYNEQFF.

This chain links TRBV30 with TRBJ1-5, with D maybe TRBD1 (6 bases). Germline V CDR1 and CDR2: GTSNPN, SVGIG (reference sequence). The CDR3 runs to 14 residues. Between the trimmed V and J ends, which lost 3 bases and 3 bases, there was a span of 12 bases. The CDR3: CAWSRQVPNQPQHF. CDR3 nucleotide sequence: TGTGCCTGGAGCCGACAGGTGCCCAATCAGCCCCAGCATTTT.

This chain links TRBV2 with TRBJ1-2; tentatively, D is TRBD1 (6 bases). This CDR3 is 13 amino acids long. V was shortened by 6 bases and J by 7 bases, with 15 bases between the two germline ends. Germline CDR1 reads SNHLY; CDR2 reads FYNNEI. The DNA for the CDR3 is TGTGCCAGCAGCGTTACAGGGTCAGGTGGCTACACCTTC. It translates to CASSVTGSGGYTF.

Here the CDR3 reads CASSLAATRKTQYF. CDR3 DNA: TGTGCCAGCAGCTTAGCGGCCACCCGAAAGACCCAGTACTTC. The chain is built from TRBV7-8 and TRBJ2-5; D not resolved. This CDR3 region has 14 residues. V lost 0 bases to trimming and J lost 6 bases, with 11 bases between them. Per germline, CDR1 SGHVS and CDR2 FQNEAQ.